This entry is about one T cell receptor (beta chain). The antigen is unknown. This entry is derived from a study of graft-versus-host responses after intestinal transplantation. Whole-study context: Uniformly, recipients were administered anti-thymocyte globulin induction with subsequent tacrolimus and steroids for around three years. Overall study findings and caveats: The authors found GvH clones in recipient marrow, some appearing first in ileum or blood.

Here immunoSEQ multiplex PCR was the method, and the copy in TCRdb shows in-frame clones only, minus some. The data contain some 110,000 clones, over 75% of them singletons. Germline-derived CDR1 and CDR2 are MGHRA and YSYEKL. Trimming stripped 0 bases from V and 1 base from J, with 10 bases between. The length of the CDR3 is 15 residues. The clonotype was recovered from a human donor who received an intestinal transplant. The sequencing used unstimulated CD4+ T cells sorted from spleen or lymph node cells, collected before intestinal transplant. V is TRBV4-1 and J is TRBJ2-7; TRBD1 might be the D (6 bases). The CDR3 here is CASSQDRTGSYEQYF. In DNA form, the CDR3 reads TGCGCCAGCAGCCAAGATAGAACAGGGTCCTACGAGCAGTACTTC.